This TCR beta chain came from a study of blood T cell repertoires in COVID-19. As for the study in general: The United States, Italy and Spain were the sources of the acute and convalescent COVID-19 samples. PBMCs, B-cell-depleted T cells, or T cells provided the cDNA or gDNA that made up the material.

Source study methods: Using reference gene primer amplification, nucleated cell counts were estimated. Sequencing was performed with immunoSEQ multiplex PCR; in TCRdb, only in-frame clones are kept and a portion is missing. Clonal size and the V and J genes are those of that table, whereas D and trimming came from the DNA. The sample shows roughly 80,000 clones, 88% of them seen only once. This clone has more than one count but fewer than ten. The junction had 8 bases not matched to a gene; V was cut back by 3 bases and J by 6 bases. The germline CDR1 and CDR2 sequences are DFQATT and SNEGSKA (reference sequence). The CDR3 is made up of 14 amino acids.

The chain couples TRBV20-1 to TRBJ2-4; 7 bases are shared with TRBD1. The clonotype originates from a human donor in a cohort sampled during active COVID-19. The specimen sequenced was peripheral blood. The CDR3 reads CSASIDREVNIQYF. CDR3 in DNA: TGCAGTGCTAGTATTGACAGGGAAGTAAACATTCAGTACTTC.